A single sample is the source of the 20 T cell receptor beta chains below, sequenced in a study of T cell responses to AZD1222 COVID-19 vaccine. TCRdb's table, derived via immunoSEQ multiplex PCR, lists solely in-frame clones and lacks some. The sample carries around 150,000 clones, roughly 94% recorded once. The sequenced sample was peripheral blood, obtained 28 days after the second AZD1222 dose. These receptors originate from an adult who received the AZD1222 COVID-19 vaccine.

This sequence joins TRBV27 and TRBJ1-1, with D tentatively TRBD1 (6 bases). This CDR3 has 14 amino acids. Trimming removed 2 bases from V and 4 bases from J, with 11 bases in between. Germline V CDR1 and CDR2: MNHEY, SMNVEV (reference sequence). As DNA, the CDR3 is TGTGCCAGCAGTTTAACAGGGAGGGGCACTGAAGCTTTCTTT. It yields the protein CASSLTGRGTEAFF.

This chain links TRBV7-8 with TRBJ2-2, with D perhaps TRBD2 (5 bases). The CDR3 has 15 residues. CDR1 is SGHVS and CDR2 is FQNEAQ in the germline V gene. Trimming shortened V by 3 bases and J by 4 bases, and 12 bases separated the two germline ends. The DNA for the CDR3 is TGTGCCAGCAGCTTTGAGTATGCGGGCACCGGGGAGCTGTTTTTT. Translation gives CASSFEYAGTGELFF.

This rearrangement joins TRBV20-1 to TRBJ1-4, with D possibly matching TRBD1 (6 bases). The CDR3 loop spans 14 amino acids. Germline CDR1 is DFQATT and CDR2 is SNEGSKA (reference sequence). Trimming pared 3 bases from V and 7 bases from J, leaving 15 bases between. As DNA, the CDR3 is TGCAGTGCTAGTGATACAGGGTTTAGTGAAAAACTGTTTTTT. Its translation: CSASDTGFSEKLFF.

The chain employs TRBV7-2 and TRBJ2-1; 9 bases line up with TRBD1. Trimming cost V 0 bases and J 4 bases; bases outside gene matches: 10. Germline loops: CDR1 SGHTA, CDR2 FQGNSA. The length of the CDR3 is 18 residues. The CDR3 bases are TGTGCCAGCAGCTTAGCGGGACAGGGTTCTATGATATACAATGAGCAGTTCTTC. Protein: CASSLAGQGSMIYNEQFF.

J is TRBJ2-7 and V is TRBV7-6, with a possible D match to TRBD2 (5 bases). V lost 4 bases and J lost 3, with 19 bases in between. CDR3 length: 16 amino acids. The V gene's germline CDR1 is SGHVS and CDR2 FNYEAQ. As DNA, the CDR3 is TGTGCCAGCAGCTCTACCCCGGGATACCCGGGCTACGAGCAGTACTTC. Protein sequence: CASSSTPGYPGYEQYF.

V and J are TRBV30 and TRBJ1-2, with TRBD1 matching over 7 bases. The CDR3 runs to 14 residues. Losses at the gene ends were 0 bases for V and 6 bases for J; bases not matched to a gene: 7. Germline V gene lookup returns CDR1 GTSNPN and CDR2 SVGIG (reference sequence). Here the CDR3 DNA reads TGTGCCTGGAGTGTTGAGGGAGGGGGCAATGGCTACACCTTC. It encodes CAWSVEGGGNGYTF.

The chain links TRBV23-1 to TRBJ2-7; 8 nucleotides agree with TRBD2. TRBV23-1 counts as an open reading frame of uncertain function. This CDR3 comprises 13 residues. Trimming took 11 bases from V and 7 from J; bases not matched to a gene: 13. CDR3 residues: CALLGVPGGEQYF. In nucleotides, the CDR3 is TGCGCCCTCCTGGGGGTCCCGGGGGGGGAGCAGTACTTC.

This sequence joins TRBV6-4 and TRBJ2-3; D remains unclear. CDR3 length: 14 residues. CDR1 and CDR2 from the germline V gene are MRHNA and SNTAGT. Trimming took off 3 bases at V and 4 bases at J, with 11 bases between the two ends. CDR3 in amino acids: CASSEVGGADTQYF. Written as DNA, the CDR3 is TGTGCCAGCAGTGAAGTAGGTGGGGCAGATACGCAGTATTTT.

The V and J genes are TRBV3-1 (or the pseudogene TRBV3-2) and TRBJ2-3; 12 positions agree with TRBD2. V lost 5 bases and J lost 0; bases outside the gene matches: 9. The CDR3 consists of 18 residues. Germline V CDR1 and CDR2: LGHDT, YNNKEL (reference sequence). CDR3 in DNA: TGTGCCAGCAGCTTAAGTGGACTAGCGGGGATAAGCACAGATACGCAGTATTTT. Amino acids: CASSLSGLAGISTDTQYF.

V and J are TRBV27 and TRBJ2-7; 10 bases are shared with TRBD1. The CDR3 extends over 15 amino acids. The germline gives CDR1 MNHEY, CDR2 SMNVEV (reference sequence). The V segment lost 5 bases and the J segment 5 bases; nucleotides outside the gene matches: 9. CDR3 sequence reads: CASSTGTGDFHEQYF. DNA for the CDR3: TGTGCCAGCAGTACCGGGACAGGGGATTTCCACGAGCAGTACTTC.

The table lists this clone with a count of one. The chain combines TRBV6-5 with TRBJ1-5, with 7 nucleotides matching TRBD1. CDR3 length: 15 residues. The V gene's germline CDR1 is MNHEY and CDR2 SVGAGI. The trim removed 8 bases at V and 0 bases at J, leaving 7 bases unmatched. The DNA of the CDR3 is TGTGCCAGCCTGATCAGGGGGAATAGCAATCAGCCCCAGCATTTT. Translation: CASLIRGNSNQPQHF.

As for this clone: Within the sample, other DNA sequences also encode this same CDR3. CDR3 sequence reads: CASSPGTGGNTIYF. As DNA, the CDR3 is TGTGCCAGCTCCCCGGGGACCGGCGGAAACACCATATATTTT. The chain recombines TRBV18 with TRBJ1-3, with D maybe TRBD1 (5 bases). The CDR3 extends over 14 amino acids. Trimming stripped 6 bases from V and 4 bases from J, with 13 bases between. Germline V CDR1 and CDR2: KGHSH, LQKENI. Complete variable domain (other parts from reference TRBV18 and TRBJ1-3): NAGVMQNPRHLVRRRGQEARLRCSPMKGHSHVYWYRQLPEEGLKFMVYLQKENIIDESGMPKERFSAEFPKEGPSILRIQQVVRGDSAAYFCASSPGTGGNTIYFGEGSWLTVV.

The chain employs TRBV27 and TRBJ2-1; no firm D call. The germline V and J ends were trimmed by 6 bases and 9 bases, with 15 bases remaining between them. The CDR3 totals 13 residues. CDR1 is MNHEY, CDR2 SMNVEV, per germline (reference sequence). The CDR3 region has the DNA TGTGCCAGCAGCGGGTTCCGTTTGGGTGAGCAGTTCTTC. Translating it yields CASSGFRLGEQFF.

The chain links TRBV7-9 to TRBJ1-1, with unresolved D. This CDR3 contains 13 residues. The germline V gene has CDR1 SEHNR and CDR2 FQNEAQ (reference sequence). The V and J ends lost 5 bases and 1 base respectively, with 8 bases between them. The CDR3 protein is CASSLLENTEAFF. DNA of the CDR3: TGTGCCAGCAGCCTCCTGGAGAACACTGAAGCTTTCTTT.

This chain links TRBV6-2 or TRBV6-3 with TRBJ2-7; D unclear. This CDR3 has 16 amino acids. Germline loops: CDR1 MNHEY, CDR2 SVGEGT. V lost 0 bases and J 0 bases, leaving 12 bases between the germline ends. DNA of the CDR3: TGTGCCAGCAGTTACTCGACGCAGGATAGCTCCTACGAGCAGTACTTC. This gives the protein CASSYSTQDSSYEQYF.

This clone was detected only once. CDR3 DNA: TGTGCCAGCAGTACGGAGGGGACGGCGAACACCGGGGAGCTGTTTTTT. It codes for CASSTEGTANTGELFF. The chain recombines TRBV28 with TRBJ2-2; D is possibly TRBD2 (6 bases). Looked up from germline, CDR1 is MDHEN and CDR2 is SYDVKM. CDR3 size: 16 residues. V lost 5 bases, J lost 0 bases, and 13 bases lay in between.

This chain joins TRBV2 and TRBJ2-5, with 7 bases that match TRBD2. The CDR3 is made up of 14 amino acids. After removal of 4 bases from V and 2 bases from J, the junction contained 4 bases not matched to a gene. CDR1 and CDR2 from the germline V gene are SNHLY and FYNNEI. CDR3 sequence reads: CASSGGGLQETQYF. CDR3 coding DNA: TGTGCCAGCAGTGGGGGGGGACTTCAAGAGACCCAGTACTTC.

The chain links TRBV7-8 to TRBJ1-1, with D unclear. The CDR3 runs 14 residues. Trimming left V 2 bases short and J 1 base short, with 8 bases between. Germline V gives CDR1 SGHVS, CDR2 FQNEAQ. CDR3 amino acids: CASSLSERNTEAFF. CDR3 DNA sequence: TGTGCCAGCAGCTTAAGTGAAAGGAACACTGAAGCTTTCTTT.

This clone appeared a single time. The CDR3 protein is CASRPGTGYEQYF. For the CDR3, the DNA is TGTGCCAGCAGACCCGGGACAGGCTACGAGCAGTACTTC. V and J are TRBV12-3 or TRBV12-4 and TRBJ2-7; TRBD1 matches at 8 bases. CDR3 length: 13 residues. With 6 bases clipped from V and 3 bases from J, the junction kept 4 bases outside the gene matches.

The J gene is TRBJ1-1, the V gene TRBV7-9; weak D call: TRBD1 (5 bases). Trimming removed 5 bases from V and 0 bases from J, with 10 bases in between. Germline CDR1 reads SEHNR; CDR2 reads FQNEAQ (reference sequence). The CDR3 is 14 amino acids. The DNA for the CDR3 is TGTGCCAGCAGCCCCCGGGGGATGAACACTGAAGCTTTCTTT. As protein: CASSPRGMNTEAFF.